Here is one T cell receptor (beta chain) with its context. Its antigen is not known. The length of the CDR3 is 14 residues. CDR1 SGHKS and CDR2 YYEKEE come from the germline V gene (reference sequence). With 0 bases removed from V and 5 bases from J, the gap between germline ends came to 11 bases. This sample was included in a study of response to subunit inactivated influenza vaccine. Whole-study findings and limits: With each seasonal influenza vaccination, the authors suggested, few new T cells are recruited.

MiXCR, applied by TCRdb to the RT-PCR reads, yields one record per CDR3 protein. The profile covers around 600,000 distinct CDR3 sequences, with about 11% appearing a single time and approximately 9.9% taken by the ten largest. The same sample was also used in a study of T cells expressing NK-cell markers. That work states: Beta-chain TCR cDNA was generated via 5'RACE template switching with UMIs. Seven donors tested HCMV-seropositive and one tested seronegative among the eight sequenced. One observes that, in several donors, these clonotypes were also the leading ones within the CD3+CD56-NKG2C+ fraction. What remained unclear was the HCMV specificity of expanded NKG2C+ T cell clones.

The V call is TRBV5-5, the J call TRBJ1-1, with a tentative D call TRBD1 (6 bases). The receptor was derived from a man aged 50 to 60 who received an inactivated influenza vaccine. Specimen: PBMCs from blood, collected on the day of vaccination. CDR3 residues: CASSLESGETEAFF. The CDR3 region has the DNA TGTGCCAGCAGCTTGGAGTCAGGGGAAACTGAAGCTTTCTTT.